One sample yielded the 16 T cell receptor beta chains listed below, sequenced in a study of OX40 agonist ivuxolimab in advanced cancers. Only in-frame clones appear in the TCRdb table, and some are missing; sequencing was by immunoSEQ multiplex PCR. The sample consists of under 6,500 clones, about two thirds of them appearing once. Sequenced material: CD4+ or CD8+ T cells sorted from blood, taken in a trial of the OX40 agonist ivuxolimab. The receptors shown here come from an adult with an advanced solid tumor such as melanoma, head and neck, liver or kidney cancer.

The chain couples TRBV7-3 to TRBJ2-1; D is perhaps TRBD2 (5 bases). Per germline, CDR1 SGHTA and CDR2 FQGTGA. This CDR3 has 14 amino acids. V was pared by 5 bases and J by 2 bases, with 10 bases between. CDR3: CASSHGGAYNEQFF. The CDR3 DNA reads as TGTGCCAGCAGCCACGGAGGAGCCTACAATGAGCAGTTCTTC.

The chain carries TRBV7-9 and TRBJ2-2; D is uncertain. Germline values: CDR1 SEHNR, CDR2 FQNEAQ (reference sequence). This CDR3 has 16 amino acids. With 4 bases removed from V and 0 bases from J, the gap between germline ends came to 12 bases. The DNA of the CDR3 is TGTGCCAGCAGCTCAGACGGAACGACGAACACCGGGGAGCTGTTTTTT. This sequence encodes CASSSDGTTNTGELFF.

This chain uses TRBV5-1 with TRBJ2-2, with 7 bases matching TRBD2. V dropped 0 bases and J dropped 6; count of bases not matched to a gene: 5. Germline CDR1 is SGHRS and CDR2 is YFSETQ. The CDR3 has 15 amino acids. The CDR3 spells CASSLAGGLAGELFF. CDR3 nucleotides: TGCGCCAGCAGCTTGGCCGGGGGGTTAGCCGGGGAGCTGTTTTTT.

Only one count was recorded for this clone. V gene TRBV7-3 combines with J gene TRBJ2-5, with 7 bases aligning to TRBD1. V dropped 5 bases and J dropped 2; count of bases not matched to a gene: 5. CDR3 length: 14 residues. In germline, CDR1 is SGHTA, CDR2 FQGTGA. The chain's CDR3 is CASSSRTGQETQYF. In DNA, the CDR3 is TGTGCCAGCAGCAGCCGGACAGGTCAAGAGACCCAGTACTTC.

In its sample, this clone was seen a few times. This chain joins TRBV6-5 and TRBJ2-7; either TRBD1 or TRBD2 may fit D (5 bases each). The CDR3 loop spans 15 amino acids. The germline V gene encodes CDR1 MNHEY and CDR2 SVGAGI. The ends were cut back, 6 bases at V and 5 bases at J, with 20 bases in the middle. The CDR3 DNA reads as TGTGCCAGCAGGGGGACGGATCTACCCAACCACGAGCAGTACTTC. Its translation: CASRGTDLPNHEQYF.

In this sample, this clone turned up a few times. The chain links TRBV4-1 to TRBJ1-3, with TRBD1 as a possible D gene (6 bases). The V and J ends lost 2 bases and 2 bases respectively, with 10 bases between them. The CDR3 extends over 15 amino acids. Germline V gene data show CDR1 as MGHRA and CDR2 as YSYEKL. The DNA for the CDR3 is TGCGCCAGCAGCCAACCACAGGGCGCTGGAAACACCATATATTTT. Translation: CASSQPQGAGNTIYF.

V and J are TRBV6-1 and TRBJ2-4; 10 nucleotides agree with TRBD1. V lost 8 bases and J lost 6; bases outside the gene matches: 4. The CDR3 spans 13 residues. The V gene's germline CDR1 is MNHNS and CDR2 SASEGT. Here the CDR3 reads CASGRDRGNIQYF. The CDR3 DNA reads as TGTGCCAGCGGGAGGGACAGGGGAAACATTCAGTACTTC.

The chain couples TRBV11-1 to TRBJ2-7, with D maybe TRBD2 (6 bases). The CDR3 extends over 15 amino acids. V lost 1 base, J lost 3 bases, and 13 bases lay in between. CDR1 is SGHAT and CDR2 is FQDESV in the germline V gene (reference sequence). For the CDR3, the DNA is TGTGCCAGCAGCTTAGTGGGAGGAGGTGACTACGAGCAGTACTTC. It specifies CASSLVGGGDYEQYF. Full variable domain (outside the CDR3, taken from reference TRBV11-1 and TRBJ2-7): EAEVAQSPRYKITEKSQAVAFWCDPISGHATLYWYRQILGQGPELLVQFQDESVVDDSQLPKDRFSAERLKGVDSTLKIQPAELGDSAMYLCASSLVGGGDYEQYFGPGTRLTVT.

This clone was observed once. V gene TRBV28 combines with J gene TRBJ1-2, with TRBD1 matching 7 bases. Losses at the gene ends were 6 bases for V and 5 bases for J; bases not matched to a gene: 9. This CDR3 has 14 residues. Germline CDR1 MDHEN, CDR2 SYDVKM. The CDR3: CASSVGGGEYGYTF. The DNA of the CDR3 is TGTGCCAGCAGCGTAGGAGGGGGCGAATATGGCTACACCTTC.

As to this clone: A far bigger clonotype differs at one base, so this is likely a read error. The sample carries other DNA sequences with the same CDR3. This rearrangement joins TRBV15 to TRBJ2-7; 7 bases fit TRBD2. Trimming removed 5 bases from V and 7 bases from J; junction bases left unmatched: 8. CDR1 is LNHNV, CDR2 YYDKDF, per germline (reference sequence). The CDR3 is 13 residues long. The DNA of the CDR3 is TGTGCCACCAGCCTACTGGCGGGGGAAGAGCAGTACTTC. It specifies CATSLLAGEEQYF.

By frequency in the sample, this clone is hyperexpanded (1% or more). V is TRBV28 and J is TRBJ1-6; no clear D gene. The CDR3 is made up of 14 amino acids. V was shortened by 1 base and J by 6 bases, with 7 bases between the two germline ends. Germline V gene sequence: CDR1 MDHEN, CDR2 SYDVKM. The CDR3 DNA follows: TGTGCCAGCAGTTTATTCTCCCTTAATTCACCCCTCCACTTT. Protein sequence: CASSLFSLNSPLHF.

J is TRBJ2-4 and V is TRBV7-6; D possibly corresponds to TRBD1 (5 bases). The CDR3 runs 13 residues. Germline V gene lookup returns CDR1 SGHVS and CDR2 FNYEAQ. Trimming left V 7 bases short and J 8 bases short, with 15 bases between. This CDR3 is CASTNRIRDIQYF. The CDR3 DNA reads as TGTGCCAGCACGAACAGGATTAGGGACATTCAGTACTTC.

The V call is TRBV11-2, the J call TRBJ1-2, with D possibly TRBD1 on 5 matching bases. The CDR3 is 14 residues long. Germline assignment: CDR1 SGHAT and CDR2 FQNNGV. The germline V and J ends were trimmed by 2 bases and 5 bases, with 12 bases remaining between them. CDR3 sequence: CASSLSGGGYGYTF. The CDR3, as DNA: TGTGCCAGCAGCTTATCGGGGGGAGGGTATGGCTACACCTTC.

V is TRBV7-9 and J is TRBJ2-7, with D uncertain. Germline V gene sequence: CDR1 SEHNR, CDR2 FQNEAQ (reference sequence). This CDR3 is 12 amino acids long. V was shortened by 0 bases and J by 6 bases, with 6 bases between the two germline ends. CDR3 bases: TGTGCCAGCAGCTTAGCACCTTCCGAGCAGTACTTC. Translated, it gives CASSLAPSEQYF.

The chain carries TRBV4-3 and TRBJ2-1, with 8 bases lining up with TRBD2. CDR3 length: 14 amino acids. The germline CDR1 and CDR2 sequences are LGHNA and YSLEER. V lost 0 bases, J lost 8 bases, and 3 bases stayed unmatched. The CDR3 region has the DNA TGCGCCAGCAGCCAAGACGGGGGGGGTTATGAGCAGTTCTTC. This codes for CASSQDGGGYEQFF.

The J gene is TRBJ1-1, the V gene TRBV5-6; D remains ambiguous. Germline values: CDR1 SGHDT, CDR2 YYEEEE. Trimming shortened V by 0 bases and J by 5 bases, and 11 bases separated the two germline ends. The CDR3 is 14 residues long. Written as DNA, the CDR3 is TGTGCCAGCAGCTTGGGGGCAGCGGGGACTGAAGCTTTCTTT. Its translation: CASSLGAAGTEAFF.